The rows below give T cell receptor beta chains drawn from one sample of a study of cytomegalovirus exposure and HLA in healthy donors. Data came from immunoSEQ multiplex PCR; TCRdb stores just in-frame clones and leaves some out. The data hold 100,000 to 150,000 clones, with about 74% observed a single time. What was sequenced was PBMCs. These receptors were collected from a woman in her forties or fifties in good health and CMV-seropositive. The CDR3 runs from the conserved cysteine through the conserved F or W. Each record gives: clone size, D gene, V gene, CDR3 length, J gene, CDR3 DNA, CDR3 protein. A D gene is named only where the DNA matches it firmly. A row's size may be missing; if present it is once, few, many or a size class.

few	.	TRBV7-9	15	TRBJ1-2	TGTGCCAGCAGCTTAGCTCCGGGGGGCGGGAGTGGCTACACCTTC	CASSLAPGGGSGYTF
.	.	TRBV9	14	TRBJ1-5	TGTGCCAGCAGCGTAGAACCGGGCAATCAGCCCCAGCATTTT	CASSVEPGNQPQHF
.	.	TRBV19	12	TRBJ2-7	TGTGCCAGTAGTGCGGGGAACTACGAGCAGTACTTC	CASSAGNYEQYF
.	.	TRBV2	14	TRBJ1-1	TGTGCCAGCATGGGACGGGGGGCCGGGGCTGAAGCTTTCTTT	CASMGRGAGAEAFF
.	.	TRBV7-9	13	TRBJ2-1	TGTGCCAGCAGCCCCCCGCAGGTAAATGAGCAGTTCTTC	CASSPPQVNEQFF
.	.	TRBV7-9	14	TRBJ1-5	TGTGCCAGCAGCCGGGAATATAGCAATCAGCCCCAGCATTTT	CASSREYSNQPQHF
.	.	TRBV29-1	13	TRBJ1-2	TGCAGCGCTTCACCGGCGGGGGTTCATGGCTACACCTTC	CSASPAGVHGYTF
few	.	TRBV5-1	16	TRBJ2-1	TGCGCCAGCAGCTTGGGGAGCGCAGGGTTCTACAATGAGCAGTTCTTC	CASSLGSAGFYNEQFF
once	.	TRBV7-9	15	TRBJ2-3	TGTTCCAGCAGCTTAGCTCTAGTATCTACAGATACGCAGTATTTT	CSSSLALVSTDTQYF
.	.	TRBV5-1	13	TRBJ2-7	TGCGCCAGCAGCCCGGAGGTTGAGGTCGAGCAGTACTTC	CASSPEVEVEQYF
.	TRBD1	TRBV10-3	15	TRBJ2-7	TGTGCCATCAGTGGGGGACAGGGTCATTTCTACGAGCAGTACTTC	CAISGGQGHFYEQYF
.	.	TRBV9	16	TRBJ2-3	TGTGCCAGCAGCGCCGAGGGCTGGCGGATCACAGATACGCAGTATTTT	CASSAEGWRITDTQYF
.	TRBD1	TRBV7-8	16	TRBJ1-5	TGTGCCAGCAGCACCGACAGGGGCCTGAGCAATCAGCCCCAGCATTTT	CASSTDRGLSNQPQHF
.	.	TRBV27	15	TRBJ1-2	TGTGCCAGCAGTTTTGAGCGGGGGCAGGTCTATGGCTACACCTTC	CASSFERGQVYGYTF
few	TRBD1	TRBV5-1	13	TRBJ1-1	TGCGCCAGCAGCTTGGGGGGACAGGGGAAAGCTTTCTTT	CASSLGGQGKAFF
.	TRBD2	TRBV4-2	18	TRBJ2-5	TGTGCCAGCAGCCAAGCCCTACCGACTAGCTATTCACCTAGCGCCCAGTACTTC	CASSQALPTSYSPSAQYF
.	TRBD1	TRBV11-2	13	TRBJ1-6	TGTGCCAGCAGCTTGACCCACAGGGGACCCCTCCACTTT	CASSLTHRGPLHF
.	.	TRBV6-6	14	TRBJ2-7	TGTGCCAGCAGTTACGAGACTAGCTCCTACGAGCAGTACTTC	CASSYETSSYEQYF
.	.	TRBV9	14	TRBJ2-7	TGTGCCAGCAGCCCGACGACGGCGGGCTACGAGCAGTACTTC	CASSPTTAGYEQYF
once	TRBD1	TRBV2	17	TRBJ1-3	TGTGCCAGCAGTGCGGAAGGGGGCTTTATTACGGGAAACACCATATATTTT	CASSAEGGFITGNTIYF
.	TRBD2	TRBV2	14	TRBJ2-7	TGTGCCAGCATCGGGACTAGCGCAACCTACGAGCAGTACTTC	CASIGTSATYEQYF
.	TRBD1	TRBV5-1	17	TRBJ1-6	TGCGCCAGCAGCTTACTGACAGGGGGCGCGGATAATTCACCCCTCCACTTT	CASSLLTGGADNSPLHF
.	.	TRBV11-2	15	TRBJ2-5	TGTGCTAGCAGCTTAGAGGGAGCGCCCGCCGGGACCCAGTACTTC	CASSLEGAPAGTQYF
.	.	TRBV7-3	13	TRBJ2-3	TGTGCCAGCAGCTCCGACCAGGGGGATACGCAGTATTTT	CASSSDQGDTQYF
few	.	TRBV6-6	14	TRBJ1-2	TGTGCCAGCAGTTTACAGGGCTCTAACTATGGCTACACCTTC	CASSLQGSNYGYTF
.	.	TRBV6-1	15	TRBJ1-4	TGTGCCAGCACCCGTGGGGCCACAACTAATGAAAAACTGTTTTTT	CASTRGATTNEKLFF
.	TRBD2	TRBV18	17	TRBJ2-1	TGTGCCAGCTCACCACCCCCTGTAGCGGGCTCGTACAATGAGCAGTTCTTC	CASSPPPVAGSYNEQFF
.	.	TRBV6-5	13	TRBJ2-3	TGTGCCAGCAGGGACATAGGCACAGATACGCAGTATTTT	CASRDIGTDTQYF
.	.	TRBV10-1	12	TRBJ1-5	TGCGTCAGCAAACGGCCTTTTCAGGCCCAGCATTTT	CVSKRPFQAQHF
.	TRBD1	TRBV9	16	TRBJ2-5	TGTGCCAGCAGCGTAGCCGGCAGGGGGCGGGGAGAGACCCAGTACTTC	CASSVAGRGRGETQYF
medium-sized	TRBD2	TRBV6-5	15	TRBJ2-7	TGTGCCAGCAGCATTACAAGCGGGGCTGACGACGAGCAGTACTTC	CASSITSGADDEQYF
few	.	TRBV19	14	TRBJ2-1	TGTGCCAGTACCTCCCTCCAGGGTCTTGGTGAGCAGTTCTTC	CASTSLQGLGEQFF
.	.	TRBV12-5	17	TRBJ2-1	TGTGCTAGTGCCTTATCCCTCATAGGGCTAGCGAACAATGAGCAGTTCTTC	CASALSLIGLANNEQFF
.	.	TRBV2	14	TRBJ2-7	TGTGCCAGCAGTGTCTCCCAGTTCTCCTACGAGCAGTACTTC	CASSVSQFSYEQYF
.	TRBD1	TRBV28	13	TRBJ2-7	TGTGCCAGCAACCTGGACAGGGCCTACGAGCAGTACTTC	CASNLDRAYEQYF
.	TRBD1	TRBV5-1	20	TRBJ1-4	TGCGCCAGCAGCTTGGAGGCGCGACAGGGGGTTCGTAGCCAAAATGAAAAACTGTTTTTT	CASSLEARQGVRSQNEKLFF
.	.	TRBV7-2	16	TRBJ2-2	TGTGCCAGCAGCTTATGGTCAGATTCGAACACCGGGGAGCTGTTTTTT	CASSLWSDSNTGELFF
.	.	TRBV5-6	13	TRBJ2-5	TGTGCCAGCAGCTTGGTTCAGCAAGAGACCCAGTACTTC	CASSLVQQETQYF
.	.	TRBV7-2	16	TRBJ1-3	TGTGCCAGCAGCCGAGCCCCAGGGCAATCTGGAAACACCATATATTTT	CASSRAPGQSGNTIYF
.	.	TRBV11-2	12	TRBJ1-2	TGTGCCAGCAGCCCCGGCGGCGGTGGCTACACCTTC	CASSPGGGGYTF
few	.	TRBV4-3	17	TRBJ1-2	TGCGCCAGCAGCCAGGGGGGGCCAGACCGCCCAAACTATGGCTACACCTTC	CASSQGGPDRPNYGYTF
.	TRBD1	TRBV7-9	12	TRBJ1-2	TGTTCCACCGAGGGCAGGGGGCTTGGCTACACCTTC	CSTEGRGLGYTF